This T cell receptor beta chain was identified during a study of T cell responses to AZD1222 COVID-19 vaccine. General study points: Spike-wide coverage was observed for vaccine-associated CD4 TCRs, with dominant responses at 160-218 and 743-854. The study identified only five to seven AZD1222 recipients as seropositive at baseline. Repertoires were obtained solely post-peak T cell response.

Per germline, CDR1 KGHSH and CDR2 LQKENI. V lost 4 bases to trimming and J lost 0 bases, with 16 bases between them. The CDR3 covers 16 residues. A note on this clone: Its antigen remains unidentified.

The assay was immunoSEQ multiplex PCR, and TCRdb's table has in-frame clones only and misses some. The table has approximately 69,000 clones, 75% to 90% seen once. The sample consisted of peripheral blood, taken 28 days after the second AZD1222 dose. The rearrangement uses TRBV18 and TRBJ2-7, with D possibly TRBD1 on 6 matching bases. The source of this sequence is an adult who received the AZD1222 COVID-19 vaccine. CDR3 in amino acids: CASSHSETGFSYEQYF. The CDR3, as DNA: TGTGCCAGCTCACATTCCGAGACAGGCTTCTCCTACGAGCAGTACTTC.